This T cell receptor (beta chain) was identified during a study of blood T cell repertoires in COVID-19. Turning to the study itself: The United States, Italy and Spain provided the acute and convalescent COVID-19 samples.

CDR3 size: 15 residues. Germline values: CDR1 SEHNR, CDR2 FQNEAQ (reference sequence). With 2 bases removed from V and 0 bases from J, the gap between germline ends came to 5 bases. Sequencing used immunoSEQ multiplex PCR; TCRdb keeps in-frame clones, though not all of them. The sample shows approximately 440,000 clones, less than 95% of them seen only once. V usage is TRBV7-9 and J usage is TRBJ2-6; D is unresolved. The receptor comes from a man between 18 and 35 years old who had recovered from COVID-19. The material sequenced was PBMCs or T cells enriched from blood (not recorded which). CDR3 sequence (DNA): TGTGCCAGCAGCTTAATCCTCTCTGGGGCCAACGTCCTGACTTTC. Encoded protein: CASSLILSGANVLTF.